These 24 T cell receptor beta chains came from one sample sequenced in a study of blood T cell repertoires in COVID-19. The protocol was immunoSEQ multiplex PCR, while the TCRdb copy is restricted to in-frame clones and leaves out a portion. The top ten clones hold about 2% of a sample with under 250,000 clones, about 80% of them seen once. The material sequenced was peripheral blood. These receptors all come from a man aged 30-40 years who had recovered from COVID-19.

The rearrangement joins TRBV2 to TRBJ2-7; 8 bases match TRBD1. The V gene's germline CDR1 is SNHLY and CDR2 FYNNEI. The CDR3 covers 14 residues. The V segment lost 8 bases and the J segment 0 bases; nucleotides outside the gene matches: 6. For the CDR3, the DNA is TGTGCCAGCGAAGACAGGGGAACCTCCTACGAGCAGTACTTC. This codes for CASEDRGTSYEQYF.

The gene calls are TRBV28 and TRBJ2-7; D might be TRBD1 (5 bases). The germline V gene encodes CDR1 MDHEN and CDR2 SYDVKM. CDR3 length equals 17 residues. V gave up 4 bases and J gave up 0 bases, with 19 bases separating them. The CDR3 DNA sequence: TGTGCCAGCAGTTCCTGGAGTGGGGCCTTAAACTCCTACGAGCAGTACGTC. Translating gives CASSSWSGALNSYEQYV.

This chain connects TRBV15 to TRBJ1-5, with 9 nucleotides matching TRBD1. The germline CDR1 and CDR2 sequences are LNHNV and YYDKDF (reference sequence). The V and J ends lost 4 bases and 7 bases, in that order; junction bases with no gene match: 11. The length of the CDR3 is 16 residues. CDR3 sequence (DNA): TGTGCCACCAGCACCACCGGGACAGGGACACTCCAGCCCCAGCATTTT. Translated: CATSTTGTGTLQPQHF.

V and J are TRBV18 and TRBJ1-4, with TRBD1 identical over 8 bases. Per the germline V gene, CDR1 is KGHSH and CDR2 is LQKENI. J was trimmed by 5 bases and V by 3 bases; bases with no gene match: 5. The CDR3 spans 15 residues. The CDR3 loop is CASSPRGQGNEKLFF. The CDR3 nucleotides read TGTGCCAGCTCACCTCGAGGACAGGGAAATGAAAAACTGTTTTTT. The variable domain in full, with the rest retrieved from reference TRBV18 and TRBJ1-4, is NAGVMQNPRHLVRRRGQEARLRCSPMKGHSHVYWYRQLPEEGLKFMVYLQKENIIDESGMPKERFSAEFPKEGPSILRIQQVVRGDSAAYFCASSPRGQGNEKLFFGSGTQLSVL.

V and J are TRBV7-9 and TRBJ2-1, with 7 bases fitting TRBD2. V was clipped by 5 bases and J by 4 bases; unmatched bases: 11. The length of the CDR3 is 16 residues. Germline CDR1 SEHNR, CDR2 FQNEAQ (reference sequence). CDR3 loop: CASSGLGRGEYNEQFF. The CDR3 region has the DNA TGTGCCAGCAGCGGCTTGGGACGGGGGGAATACAATGAGCAGTTCTTC. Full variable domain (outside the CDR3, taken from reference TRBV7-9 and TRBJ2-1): DTGVSQNPRHKITKRGQNVTFRCDPISEHNRLYWYRQTLGQGPEFLTYFQNEAQLEKSRLLSDRFSAERPKGSFSTLEIQRTEQGDSAMYLCASSGLGRGEYNEQFFGPGTRLTVL.

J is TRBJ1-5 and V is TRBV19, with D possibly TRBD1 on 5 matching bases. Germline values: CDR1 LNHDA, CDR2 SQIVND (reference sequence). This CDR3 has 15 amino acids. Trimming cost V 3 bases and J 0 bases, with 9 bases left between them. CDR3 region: CASSMGLYSNQPQHF. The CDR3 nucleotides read TGTGCCAGTAGTATGGGACTTTATAGCAATCAGCCCCAGCATTTT.

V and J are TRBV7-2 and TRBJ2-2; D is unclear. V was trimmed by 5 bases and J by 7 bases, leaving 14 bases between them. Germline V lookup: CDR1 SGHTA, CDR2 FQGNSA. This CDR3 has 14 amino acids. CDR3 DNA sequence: TGTGCCAGCAGCCCGACGCTCAGGATCGGGGAGCTGTTTTTT. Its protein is CASSPTLRIGELFF.

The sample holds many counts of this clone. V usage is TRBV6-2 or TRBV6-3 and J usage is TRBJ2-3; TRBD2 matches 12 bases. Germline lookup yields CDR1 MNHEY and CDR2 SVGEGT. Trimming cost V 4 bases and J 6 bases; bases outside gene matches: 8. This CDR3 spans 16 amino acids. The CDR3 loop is CASSSTLAGGLDTQYF. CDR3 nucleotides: TGTGCCAGCAGTTCAACTCTAGCGGGGGGGCTCGATACGCAGTATTTT.

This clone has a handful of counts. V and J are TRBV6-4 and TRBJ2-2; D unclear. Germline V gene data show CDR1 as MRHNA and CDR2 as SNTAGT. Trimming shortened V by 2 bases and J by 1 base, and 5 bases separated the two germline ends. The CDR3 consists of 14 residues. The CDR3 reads CASSDVENTGELFF. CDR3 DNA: TGTGCCAGCAGTGACGTAGAGAACACCGGGGAGCTGTTTTTT.

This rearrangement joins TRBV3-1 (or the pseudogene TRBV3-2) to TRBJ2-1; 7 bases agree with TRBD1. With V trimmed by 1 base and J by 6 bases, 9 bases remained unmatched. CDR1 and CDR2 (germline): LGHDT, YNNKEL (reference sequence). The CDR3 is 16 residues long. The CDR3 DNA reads TGTGCCAGCAGCCAAGTTTCCAGGGCAGGGGGCAATGAGCAGTTCTTC. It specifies CASSQVSRAGGNEQFF.

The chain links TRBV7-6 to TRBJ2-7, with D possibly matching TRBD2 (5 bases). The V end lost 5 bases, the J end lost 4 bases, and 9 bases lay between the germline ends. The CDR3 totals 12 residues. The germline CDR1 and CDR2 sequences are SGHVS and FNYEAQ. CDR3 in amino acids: CASSGPGYEQYF. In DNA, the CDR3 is TGTGCCAGCAGCGGGCCGGGGTACGAGCAGTACTTC. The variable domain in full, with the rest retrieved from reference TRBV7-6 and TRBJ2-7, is GAGVSQSPRYKVTKRGQDVALRCDPISGHVSLYWYRQALGQGPEFLTYFNYEAQQDKSGLPNDRFSAERPEGSISTLTIQRTEQRDSAMYRCASSGPGYEQYFGPGTRLTVT.

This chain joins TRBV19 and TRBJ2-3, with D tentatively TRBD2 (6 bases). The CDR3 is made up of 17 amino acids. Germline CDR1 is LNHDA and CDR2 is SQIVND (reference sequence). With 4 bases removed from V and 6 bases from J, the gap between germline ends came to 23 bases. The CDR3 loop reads CASSSKLHHAGMDTQYF. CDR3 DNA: TGTGCCAGTAGTAGCAAGCTCCATCACGCGGGAATGGATACGCAGTATTTT. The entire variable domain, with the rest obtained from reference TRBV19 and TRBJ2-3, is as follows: DGGITQSPKYLFRKEGQNVTLSCEQNLNHDAMYWYRQDPGQGLRLIYYSQIVNDFQKGDIAEGYSVSREKKESFPLTVTSAQKNPTAFYLCASSSKLHHAGMDTQYFGPGTRLTVL.

CDR3 DNA sequence: TGTGCCAGCACTTCCGCCGGGGTAATAGTGAACGAGCAGTACGTC. Its protein is CASTSAGVIVNEQYV. The chain recombines TRBV28 with TRBJ2-7; tentative D call: TRBD2 (5 bases). Germline CDR1 MDHEN, CDR2 SYDVKM. This CDR3 is built from 15 residues. Trimming shortened V by 7 bases and J by 5 bases, and 21 bases separated the two germline ends.

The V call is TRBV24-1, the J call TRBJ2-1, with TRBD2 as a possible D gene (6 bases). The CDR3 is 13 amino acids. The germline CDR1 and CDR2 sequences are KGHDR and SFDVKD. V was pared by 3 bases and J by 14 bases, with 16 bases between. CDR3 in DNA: TGTGCCACCAGTGATGGAATAGGGACTTCTGAGTTCTTC. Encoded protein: CATSDGIGTSEFF.

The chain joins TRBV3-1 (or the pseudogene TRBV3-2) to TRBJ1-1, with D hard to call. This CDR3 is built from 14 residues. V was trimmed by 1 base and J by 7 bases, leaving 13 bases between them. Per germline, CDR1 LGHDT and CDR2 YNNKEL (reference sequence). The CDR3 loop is CASSQAVYRGEAFF. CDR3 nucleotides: TGTGCCAGCAGCCAAGCAGTCTACCGAGGTGAAGCTTTCTTT.

CDR3 region: CSARRGRSYTF. The CDR3, as DNA: TGCAGTGCTAGGCGCGGCCGGAGCTACACCTTC. The genes are TRBV20-1 and TRBJ1-2; D unresolved. Trimming removed 3 bases at V and 9 bases at J, with 11 bases between. Germline values: CDR1 DFQATT, CDR2 SNEGSKA (reference sequence). The CDR3 extends over 11 amino acids.

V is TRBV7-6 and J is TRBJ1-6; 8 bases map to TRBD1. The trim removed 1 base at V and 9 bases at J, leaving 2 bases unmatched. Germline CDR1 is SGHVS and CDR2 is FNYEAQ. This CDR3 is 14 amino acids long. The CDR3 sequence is CASSLGQGSSPLHF. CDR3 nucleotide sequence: TGTGCCAGCAGCTTAGGACAGGGGAGTTCACCCCTCCACTTT.

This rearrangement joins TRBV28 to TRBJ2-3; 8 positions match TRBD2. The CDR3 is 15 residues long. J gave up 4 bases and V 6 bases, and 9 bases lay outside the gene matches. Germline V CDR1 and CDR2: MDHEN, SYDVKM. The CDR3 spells CASSSRGGRADTQYF. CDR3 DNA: TGTGCCAGCAGCTCCCGGGGGGGCAGGGCAGATACGCAGTATTTT.

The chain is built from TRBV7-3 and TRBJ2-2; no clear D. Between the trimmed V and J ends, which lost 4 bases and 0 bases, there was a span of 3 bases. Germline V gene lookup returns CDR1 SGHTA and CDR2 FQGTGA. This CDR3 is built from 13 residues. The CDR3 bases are TGTGCCAGCAGCTCAACGAACACCGGGGAGCTGTTTTTT. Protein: CASSSTNTGELFF.

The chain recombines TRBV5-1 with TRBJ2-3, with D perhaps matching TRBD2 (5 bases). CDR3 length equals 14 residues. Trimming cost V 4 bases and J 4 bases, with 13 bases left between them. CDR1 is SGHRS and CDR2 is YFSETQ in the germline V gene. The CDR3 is CASSVVAGADTQYF. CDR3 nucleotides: TGCGCCAGCAGCGTGGTGGCGGGCGCAGATACGCAGTATTTT.

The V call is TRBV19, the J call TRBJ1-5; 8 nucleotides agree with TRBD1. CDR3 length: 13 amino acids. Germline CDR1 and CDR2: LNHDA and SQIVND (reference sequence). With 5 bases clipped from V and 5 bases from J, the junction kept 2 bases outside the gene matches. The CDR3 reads CASSAQGDQPQHF. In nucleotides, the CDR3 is TGTGCCAGTAGTGCACAGGGGGATCAGCCCCAGCATTTT.

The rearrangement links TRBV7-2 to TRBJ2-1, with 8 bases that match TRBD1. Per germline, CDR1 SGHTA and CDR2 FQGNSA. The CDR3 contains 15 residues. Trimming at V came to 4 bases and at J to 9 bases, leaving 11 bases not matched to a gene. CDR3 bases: TGTGCCAGCAGCTCACTCGACAGGGGCCCTCGTGAGCAGTTCTTC. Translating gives CASSSLDRGPREQFF. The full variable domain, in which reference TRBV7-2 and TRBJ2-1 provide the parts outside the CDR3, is GAGVSQSPSNKVTEKGKDVELRCDPISGHTALYWYRQSLGQGLEFLIYFQGNSAPDKSGLPSDRFSAERTGGSVSTLTIQRTQQEDSAVYLCASSSLDRGPREQFFGPGTRLTVL.

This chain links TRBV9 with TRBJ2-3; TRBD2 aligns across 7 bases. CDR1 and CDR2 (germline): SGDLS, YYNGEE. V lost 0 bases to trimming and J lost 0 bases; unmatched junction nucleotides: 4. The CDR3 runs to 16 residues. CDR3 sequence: CASSVGAGESTDTQYF. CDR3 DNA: TGTGCCAGCAGCGTAGGGGCGGGAGAAAGCACAGATACGCAGTATTTT.

The DNA of the CDR3 is TGTGCCAGCAGCCCCCCACCAACACCCCTTCTGGGGCACCAAGAGACCCAGTACTTC. It yields the protein CASSPPPTPLLGHQETQYF. V is TRBV3-1 (or the pseudogene TRBV3-2) and J is TRBJ2-5; tentatively, D is TRBD1 (5 bases). The CDR3 has 19 residues. Germline CDR1 and CDR2: LGHDT and YNNKEL (reference sequence). V was clipped by 4 bases and J by 0 bases, with 24 bases between them.